This is a list of T cell receptor beta chains from one sample in a study of cytomegalovirus exposure and HLA in healthy donors. Assay used: immunoSEQ multiplex PCR; TCRdb lists only in-frame clones, some missing. The sample includes approximately 79,000 clones. The sequencing input was PBMCs. The receptors here all came from a boy aged 5-17 years in good health and CMV-seronegative. Each CDR3 is given with its conserved first and last residue. D genes are given only for firm matches.

d_gene	v_gene	j_gene	CDR3nt	CDR3aa
.	TRBV6-5	TRBJ2-1	TGTGCCAGCAGTTACTCGGGGCAGTCCAATAAGCAGTTCTTC	CASSYSGQSNKQFF
TRBD2	TRBV2	TRBJ2-1	TGTGCCAGCAGAAGGGGGACTAGCGGGGACAATGAGCAGTTCTTC	CASRRGTSGDNEQFF
.	TRBV10-3	TRBJ2-2	TGTGCCATCAGTCCAACTAGCTCCGGGGAGCTGTTTTTT	CAISPTSSGELFF
TRBD1	TRBV30	TRBJ1-1	TGTGCCTGGATCCGACAGGGGAACACTGAAGCTTTCTTT	CAWIRQGNTEAFF
.	TRBV2	TRBJ1-1	TGTGCCAGCAGCGCTATCAGGGGAACGGTGGGGAACACTGAAGCTTTCTTT	CASSAIRGTVGNTEAFF
.	TRBV5-1	TRBJ1-2	TGCGCCAGCAGCTTGGTTCAAGCCAGGCATGGCTACACCTTC	CASSLVQARHGYTF
TRBD2	TRBV6-6	TRBJ2-3	TGTGCCAGCAGTTATCCCCTAGCGGGGGGGCTCGATACGCAGTATTTT	CASSYPLAGGLDTQYF
TRBD2	TRBV7-6	TRBJ2-5	TGTGCCAGCAGCTTAAGTAGCGGGGATTTCCAAGAGACCCAGTACTTC	CASSLSSGDFQETQYF
.	TRBV30	TRBJ1-1	TGTGCCTGGAGTGTAAGGGGGGGGACGGAGGCTGAAGATTTCTTT	CAWSVRGGTEAEDFF
.	TRBV4-1	TRBJ1-1	TGCGCCAGCAGCCAGGGCCTGTTGGAAGCTTTCTTT	CASSQGLLEAFF
.	TRBV6-5	TRBJ1-1	TGTGCCAGCAGACCCCCGACAGGGAACACTGAAGCTTTCTTT	CASRPPTGNTEAFF
.	TRBV30	TRBJ2-3	TGTGCCTGGAGTGTTGTTTCTAGCTTAACAGATACGCAGTATTTT	CAWSVVSSLTDTQYF
.	TRBV18	TRBJ1-4	TGTGCCAGCTCACCTAAAACAGGCGCTACTAATGAAAAACTGTTTTTT	CASSPKTGATNEKLFF
TRBD1	TRBV29-1	TRBJ1-2	TGCAGCGTTGATAGTCCGGGGACAGCCTATGGCTACACCTTC	CSVDSPGTAYGYTF
.	TRBV18	TRBJ2-3	TGTGCCAGCTCACCAGAGACAAGAGGGACAGATACGCAGTATTTT	CASSPETRGTDTQYF
TRBD1	TRBV5-4	TRBJ1-1	TGTGCCAGCGCAGGTCTCCGGGACAGGGGGTCGGGCGACACTGAAGCTTTCTTT	CASAGLRDRGSGDTEAFF
.	TRBV28	TRBJ1-2	TGTGCCAGCAGTTCAGAAGACTTAGGCTACACCTTC	CASSSEDLGYTF
.	TRBV6-6	TRBJ1-2	TGTGCCAGCGCCAAGTTAGAGTACAGGGCATTCGTTCGCTACACCTTC	CASAKLEYRAFVRYTF
TRBD2	TRBV4-1	TRBJ2-1	TGCGCCAGCAGCCAAGAGAAAGGACTAGCGGGAGACAATGAGCAGTTCTTC	CASSQEKGLAGDNEQFF
.	TRBV15	TRBJ2-5	TGTGCCACCAGCAGAGATAGGCGGACTCTGGACCAGTACTTC	CATSRDRRTLDQYF
TRBD1	TRBV6-1	TRBJ1-2	TGTGCCAGCACCTCAGGGGGGAACTATGGCTACACCTTC	CASTSGGNYGYTF
TRBD1	TRBV30	TRBJ1-4	TGTGCCTGGAGTCCGACAGGGGCTGAAACTAATGAAAAACTGTTTTTT	CAWSPTGAETNEKLFF
.	TRBV4-1	TRBJ2-7	TGCGCCGGCAGCCAAGATGTAAGCGGAGCTAACTACGAGCAGTACTTC	CAGSQDVSGANYEQYF
TRBD1	TRBV6-5	TRBJ2-1	TGTGCCAGCAGCCGGGACAGGGGTAATGAGCAGTTCTTC	CASSRDRGNEQFF
.	TRBV2	TRBJ2-3	TGTGCCAGCAGTGTTGACTCCTTTAGCACAGATACGCAGTATTTT	CASSVDSFSTDTQYF
TRBD2	TRBV9	TRBJ2-7	TGTGCCAGCAGCGTAGGAGCAGCGGGAACCTACGAGCAGTACTTC	CASSVGAAGTYEQYF
TRBD2	TRBV18	TRBJ2-1	TGTGCCAGCTCACCACCTCAGGGACTAGCGGGGAACAATGAGCAGTTCTTC	CASSPPQGLAGNNEQFF
TRBD1	TRBV7-9	TRBJ1-2	TGTGCCAGCAGCCCACAGGGGAATGGCTACACCTTC	CASSPQGNGYTF
TRBD1	TRBV19	TRBJ2-7	TGTGCCAGTAGTATGTCGGCGTCAGGGGGTTACGAGCAGTACTTC	CASSMSASGGYEQYF
TRBD1	TRBV7-2	TRBJ1-3	TGTGCCAGCAGCAACAGGGGCCCTCAACCAGGTGGAAACACCATATATTTT	CASSNRGPQPGGNTIYF
.	TRBV5-6	TRBJ2-5	TGTGCCAGCAGCTTGCCCAGGGTTGAGACCCAGTACTTC	CASSLPRVETQYF
TRBD1	TRBV5-1	TRBJ1-6	TGCGCCAGCAGAAAGGGGGCGGTGGGCTCCTATAATTCACCCCTCCACTTT	CASRKGAVGSYNSPLHF
.	TRBV25-1	TRBJ1-1	TGTGCCAGCAGTGAATATCGGGGGGCCGGTTTCTTT	CASSEYRGAGFF
TRBD2	TRBV19	TRBJ2-1	TGTGCCAGTAGTAGGGGAGGGAACGAGCAGTTCTTC	CASSRGGNEQFF
.	TRBV6-5	TRBJ1-1	TGTGCCAGCTACCCGTCGGGACACCTTAACACTGAAGCTTTCTTT	CASYPSGHLNTEAFF
.	TRBV10-2	TRBJ1-1	TGCGCCAGCAGTGGAGTCAGGGGTTCGACTGAAGCTTTCTTT	CASSGVRGSTEAFF
.	TRBV6-5	TRBJ1-1	TGTGCCAGCAGTTCCGTTAACACTGAAGCTTTCTTT	CASSSVNTEAFF
.	TRBV5-4	TRBJ2-1	TGTGCCAGCAGCTTGGCCGAAAGGGAGGTCAATGAGCAGTTCTTC	CASSLAEREVNEQFF
.	TRBV30	TRBJ1-1	TGTGCCTGGAGTGCTCGGGAAAGGGTTAACACTGAAGCTTTCTTT	CAWSARERVNTEAFF
TRBD1	TRBV2	TRBJ1-4	TGTGCCAGCAGTGGAGGGACAGGGCGTGAAAAACTGTTTTTT	CASSGGTGREKLFF
TRBD1	TRBV25-1	TRBJ1-1	TGTGCCAGCAGAGAGACAGGGTCTAACACTGAAGCTTTCTTT	CASRETGSNTEAFF
TRBD1	TRBV29-1	TRBJ1-2	TGCAGCGTTGCCGCGGACAGGCCCTATGGCTACACCTTC	CSVAADRPYGYTF
.	TRBV4-1	TRBJ1-4	TGCGCCAGCAGCCAACGTGGGCAGGGCGACGAAAAACTGTTTTTT	CASSQRGQGDEKLFF
TRBD2	TRBV14	TRBJ2-3	TGTGCCAGCAGCCAAGGACTAGCGGGGGGCACAGATACGCAGTATTTT	CASSQGLAGGTDTQYF
.	TRBV7-3	TRBJ2-1	TGTGCCAGCAGCTTAAGCCCAGTGCGGGGCCGTGGGCAGTTCTTC	CASSLSPVRGRGQFF
TRBD2	TRBV6-5	TRBJ2-7	TGTGCCAGCAGTTACTCACCGGGACTAGTGTACGAGCAGTACTTC	CASSYSPGLVYEQYF
TRBD1	TRBV5-6	TRBJ2-1	TGTGCCAGCAGCCTCGGACAGGGGAGAAATGAGCAGTTCTTC	CASSLGQGRNEQFF
TRBD1	TRBV7-7	TRBJ2-5	TGTGCCAGCAGCTACGGGACAGGGGAAGAGACCCAGTACTTC	CASSYGTGEETQYF
.	TRBV9	TRBJ1-2	TGTGCCAGCAGCGTAGCTGATGGCTACACCTTC	CASSVADGYTF
.	TRBV27	TRBJ2-7	TGTGCCAGCAGTTTCAGCAGGGCCTCCTACGAGCAGTACTTC	CASSFSRASYEQYF